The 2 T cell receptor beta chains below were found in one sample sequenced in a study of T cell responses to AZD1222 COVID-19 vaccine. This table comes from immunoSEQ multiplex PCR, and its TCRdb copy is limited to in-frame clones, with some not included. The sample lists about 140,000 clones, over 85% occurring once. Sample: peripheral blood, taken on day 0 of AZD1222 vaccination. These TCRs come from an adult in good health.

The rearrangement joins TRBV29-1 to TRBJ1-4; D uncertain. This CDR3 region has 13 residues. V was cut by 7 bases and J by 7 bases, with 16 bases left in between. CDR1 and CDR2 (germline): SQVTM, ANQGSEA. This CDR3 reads CSGSAASGEKLFF. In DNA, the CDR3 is TGCAGCGGTTCCGCGGCCTCGGGTGAAAAACTGTTTTTT.

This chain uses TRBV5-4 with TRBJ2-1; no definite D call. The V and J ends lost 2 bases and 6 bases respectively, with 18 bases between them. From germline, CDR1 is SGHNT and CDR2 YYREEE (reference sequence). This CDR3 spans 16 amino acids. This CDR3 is CASSFKGFTKTNEQFF. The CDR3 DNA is TGTGCCAGCAGCTTTAAAGGGTTCACGAAGACCAATGAGCAGTTCTTC.